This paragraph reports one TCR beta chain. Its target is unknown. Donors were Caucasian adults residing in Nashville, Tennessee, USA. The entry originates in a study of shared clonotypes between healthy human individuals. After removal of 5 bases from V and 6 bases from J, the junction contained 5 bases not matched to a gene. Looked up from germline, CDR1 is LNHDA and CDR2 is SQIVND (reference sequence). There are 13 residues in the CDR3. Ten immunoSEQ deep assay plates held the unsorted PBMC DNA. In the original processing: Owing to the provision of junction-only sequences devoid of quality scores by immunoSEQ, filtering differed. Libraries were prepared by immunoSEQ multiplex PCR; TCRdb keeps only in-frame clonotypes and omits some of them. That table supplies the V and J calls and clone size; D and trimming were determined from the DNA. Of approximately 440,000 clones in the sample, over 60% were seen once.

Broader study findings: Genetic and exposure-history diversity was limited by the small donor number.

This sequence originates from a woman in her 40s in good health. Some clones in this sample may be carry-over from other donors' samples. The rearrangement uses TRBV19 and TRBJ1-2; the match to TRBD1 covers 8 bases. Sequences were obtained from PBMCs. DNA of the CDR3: TGTGCCAGTAGTCCGGACAGGGAAAATGGCTACACCTTC. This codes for CASSPDRENGYTF.